This record looks at one T cell receptor beta chain sequence and its context. What it recognizes is unknown. At one end, the junction sequence differs from germline, possibly due to a read error. This sample is part of a study of molecular identifiers for immune sequencing clone quantification. Study-wide results and caveats: Among effectors, clones above 20 RNA copies held over 97% of molecules; among naive cells, under 1%.

Sorted naive CD8 T cells were those defined as CD8+CD4-CCR7+CD45RA+. Previously described methods and listed TCR primers were used for bulk TCR libraries. A single record per CDR3 protein comes from TCRdb applying MiXCR to the PCR reads. There are fewer than 25,000 distinct CDR3 sequences in the sample; 17% occur only once, and around 0.99% lies in the top ten. CDR3 length equals 16 residues. Specimen: naive CD8+ T cells from blood, with Jurkat cell RNA spiked in. Subset noted: FACS-sorted CD8+CD4-CCR7+CD45RA+ naive T cells. The chain carries TRBV12-3 or TRBV12-4 and TRBJ2-2; TRBD2 aligns across 8 bases. The sequence was obtained from a human donor in good health. Some libraries in this study had Jurkat cell RNA spiked in. This CDR3 is CASSLAIAGYTAELFF. In DNA, the CDR3 is TGTGCCAGCAGTTTAGCCATAGCGGGGTACACCGCGGAGCTGTTTTTT.